Each of the 7 T cell receptor beta chains below was sequenced from the same sample in a study of technical replicates of blood from a handful of donors. Here immunoSEQ multiplex PCR was the method, and the copy in TCRdb shows in-frame clones only, minus some. The profile shows approximately 70,000 clones, around 97% of them singletons. Source material: T cells isolated from PBMCs. Source of these receptors: a human donor in good health.

The V call is TRBV10-2, the J call TRBJ1-4, with 9 nucleotides matching TRBD1. This CDR3 region has 18 residues. The germline V gene encodes CDR1 WSHSY and CDR2 SAAADI. J gave up 3 bases and V 6 bases, and 14 bases lay outside the gene matches. CDR3 protein: CASSTTGTGFSANEKLFF. CDR3 bases: TGCGCCAGCAGCACCACCGGGACAGGGTTTTCGGCTAATGAAAAACTGTTTTTT.

This chain's CDR3 is CASSLDSPMDEQYF. Here the CDR3 DNA reads TGTGCCAGCAGCTTAGACAGCCCTATGGACGAGCAGTACTTC. The chain couples TRBV7-9 to TRBJ2-7; D call uncertain. Germline values: CDR1 SEHNR, CDR2 FQNEAQ (reference sequence). V shed 1 base and J shed 5 bases, with 12 bases lying between them. The CDR3 runs to 14 residues.

This rearrangement joins TRBV19 to TRBJ2-7, with D perhaps matching TRBD1 (5 bases). Germline lookup yields CDR1 LNHDA and CDR2 SQIVND (reference sequence). This CDR3 has 14 amino acids. The germline V and J ends were trimmed by 3 bases and 2 bases, with 11 bases remaining between them. Here the CDR3 reads CASSMGQLAYEQYF. The CDR3 DNA is TGTGCCAGTAGTATGGGGCAGTTGGCCTACGAGCAGTACTTC.

The V and J genes are TRBV14 and TRBJ2-7, with a tentative D call TRBD1 (6 bases). Germline V gives CDR1 SGHDN, CDR2 FVKESK. This CDR3 contains 15 residues. Trimming shortened V by 4 bases and J by 3 bases, and 16 bases separated the two germline ends. The CDR3 DNA reads TGTGCCAGCAGCCCAGGGGCCCTGGGGTACTACGAGCAGTACTTC. It specifies CASSPGALGYYEQYF.

This rearrangement joins TRBV19 to TRBJ2-1; D call uncertain. Trimming took 0 bases from V and 1 from J, leaving 7 bases between them. CDR3 length equals 15 residues. Germline CDR1 and CDR2: LNHDA and SQIVND (reference sequence). CDR3 sequence (DNA): TGTGCCAGTAGTATAGATCCCGGGTCCTACAATGAGCAGTTCTTC. It specifies CASSIDPGSYNEQFF.

The V call is TRBV21-1, the J call TRBJ1-1; the listed D gene, TRBD1, was not tested against the DNA. TRBV21-1 is labeled a pseudogene. The CDR3 is 17 residues long. DNA of the CDR3: TGTGCCAGACGAGCCCGGGACAGAAGGCGGGCACACCCTGAAGCTTTCTTT. It translates to CARRARDRRRAHPEAFF.

This rearrangement joins TRBV5-4 to TRBJ1-1; D unclear. This CDR3 is 16 amino acids long. Trimming took 0 bases from V and 6 from J, leaving 18 bases between them. The V gene's germline CDR1 is SGHNT and CDR2 YYREEE (reference sequence). The chain's CDR3 is CASSLASAGLGPEAFF. CDR3 sequence (DNA): TGTGCCAGCAGCTTGGCGTCGGCGGGTCTTGGCCCTGAAGCTTTCTTT. The full variable domain, in which reference TRBV5-4 and TRBJ1-1 provide the parts outside the CDR3, is ETGVTQSPTHLIKTRGQQVTLRCSSQSGHNTVSWYQQALGQGPQFIFQYYREEENGRGNFPPRFSGLQFPNYSSELNVNALELDDSALYLCASSLASAGLGPEAFFGQGTRLTVV.